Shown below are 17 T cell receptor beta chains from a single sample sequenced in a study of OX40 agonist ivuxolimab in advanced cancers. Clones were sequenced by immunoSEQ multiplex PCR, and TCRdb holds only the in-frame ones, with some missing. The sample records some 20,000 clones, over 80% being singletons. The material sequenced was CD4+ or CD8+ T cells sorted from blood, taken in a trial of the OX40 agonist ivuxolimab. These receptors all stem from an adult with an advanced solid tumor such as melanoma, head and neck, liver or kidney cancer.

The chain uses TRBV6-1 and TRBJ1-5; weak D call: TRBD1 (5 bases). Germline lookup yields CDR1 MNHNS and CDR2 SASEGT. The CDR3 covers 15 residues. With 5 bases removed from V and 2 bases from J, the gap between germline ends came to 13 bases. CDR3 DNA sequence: TGTGCCAGCAGTACCCAGGGAGGGGGCAATCAGCCCCAGCATTTT. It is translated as CASSTQGGGNQPQHF.

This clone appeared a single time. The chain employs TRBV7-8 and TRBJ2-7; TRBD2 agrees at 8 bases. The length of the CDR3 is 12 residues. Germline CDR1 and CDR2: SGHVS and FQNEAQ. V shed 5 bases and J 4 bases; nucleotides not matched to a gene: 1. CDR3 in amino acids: CASSPGGYEQYF. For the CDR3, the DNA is TGTGCCAGCAGCCCGGGGGGGTACGAGCAGTACTTC.

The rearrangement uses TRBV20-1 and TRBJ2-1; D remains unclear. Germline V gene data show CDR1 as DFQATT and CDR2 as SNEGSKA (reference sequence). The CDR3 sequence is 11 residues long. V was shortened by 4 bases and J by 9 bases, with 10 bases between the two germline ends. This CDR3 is CSANSRGEQFF. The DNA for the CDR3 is TGCAGTGCTAATAGTAGAGGTGAGCAGTTCTTC.

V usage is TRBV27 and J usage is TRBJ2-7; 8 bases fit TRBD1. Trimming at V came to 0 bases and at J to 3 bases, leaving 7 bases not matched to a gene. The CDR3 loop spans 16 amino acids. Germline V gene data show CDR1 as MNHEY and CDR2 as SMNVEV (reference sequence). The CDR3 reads CASSLSAGGNFYEQYF. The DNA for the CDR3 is TGTGCCAGCAGTTTATCGGCAGGGGGCAACTTCTACGAGCAGTACTTC.

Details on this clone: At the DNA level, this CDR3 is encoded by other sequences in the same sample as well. CDR3 sequence: CASSYGQHNEKLFF. CDR3 bases: TGTGCCAGCAGTTACGGGCAGCACAATGAAAAACTGTTTTTT. This chain uses TRBV6-5 with TRBJ1-4; D remains unclear. The CDR3 is 14 residues long. Per germline, CDR1 MNHEY and CDR2 SVGAGI. V was shortened by 2 bases and J by 5 bases, with 9 bases between the two germline ends.

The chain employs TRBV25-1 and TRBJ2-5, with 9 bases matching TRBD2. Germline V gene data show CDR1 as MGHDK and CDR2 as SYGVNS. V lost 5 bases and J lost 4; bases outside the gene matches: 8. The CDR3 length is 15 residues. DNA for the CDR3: TGTGCCAGCAGTTCCCTCTTGCGGGGGGGAGAGACCCAGTACTTC. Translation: CASSSLLRGGETQYF.

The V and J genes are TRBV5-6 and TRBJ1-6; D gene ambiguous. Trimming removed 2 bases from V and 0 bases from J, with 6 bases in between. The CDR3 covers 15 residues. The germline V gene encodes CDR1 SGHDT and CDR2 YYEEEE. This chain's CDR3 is CASSFGSSYNSPLHF. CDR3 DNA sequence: TGTGCCAGCAGCTTTGGGAGCTCCTATAATTCACCCCTCCACTTT.

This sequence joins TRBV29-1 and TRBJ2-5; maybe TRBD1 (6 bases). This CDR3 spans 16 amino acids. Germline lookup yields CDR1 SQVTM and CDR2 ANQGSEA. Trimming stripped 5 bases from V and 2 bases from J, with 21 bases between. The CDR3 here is CSVRPRDTRRQETQYF. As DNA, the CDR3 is TGCAGCGTTCGCCCCCGGGACACTCGGCGGCAAGAGACCCAGTACTTC. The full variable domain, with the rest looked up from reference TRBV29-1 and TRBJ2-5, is SAVISQKPSRDICQRGTSLTIQCQVDSQVTMMFWYRQQPGQSLTLIATANQGSEATYESGFVIDKFPISRPNLTFSTLTVSNMSPEDSSIYLCSVRPRDTRRQETQYFGPGTRLLVL.

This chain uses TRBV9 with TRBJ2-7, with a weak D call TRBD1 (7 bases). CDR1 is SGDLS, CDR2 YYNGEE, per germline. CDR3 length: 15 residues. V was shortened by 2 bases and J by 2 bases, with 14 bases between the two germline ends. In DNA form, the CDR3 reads TGTGCCAGCAGCGTGGAGGGGGCTCCCACCTACGAGCAGTACTTC. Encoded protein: CASSVEGAPTYEQYF. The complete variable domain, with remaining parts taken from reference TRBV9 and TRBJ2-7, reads DSGVTQTPKHLITATGQRVTLRCSPRSGDLSVYWYQQSLDQGLQFLIQYYNGEERAKGNILERFSAQQFPDLHSELNLSSLELGDSALYFCASSVEGAPTYEQYFGPGTRLTVT.

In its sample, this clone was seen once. CDR3 protein: CASSLEYGTGNTEAFF. The CDR3, as DNA: TGTGCCAGCAGCCTTGAATACGGGACAGGGAACACTGAAGCTTTCTTT. This chain connects TRBV5-8 to TRBJ1-1, with 8 nucleotides matching TRBD1. Per germline, CDR1 SGHTS and CDR2 YDEGEE. V shed 4 bases, J shed 1 base, and the junction held 9 bases outside the gene matches. The CDR3 runs to 16 residues.

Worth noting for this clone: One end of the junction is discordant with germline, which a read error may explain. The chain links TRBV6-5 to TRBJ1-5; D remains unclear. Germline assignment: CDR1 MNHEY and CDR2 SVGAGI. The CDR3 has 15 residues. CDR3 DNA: TGTGCCAGCAGTCCCACGGATAATAGCAGTCAGCCCCAGCATTTT. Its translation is CASSPTDNSSQPQHF.

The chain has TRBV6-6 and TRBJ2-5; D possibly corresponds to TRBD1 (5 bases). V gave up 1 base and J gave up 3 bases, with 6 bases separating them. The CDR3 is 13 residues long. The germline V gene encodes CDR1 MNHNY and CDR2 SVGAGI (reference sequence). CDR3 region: CASSYLGEETQYF. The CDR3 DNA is TGTGCCAGCAGTTACTTAGGGGAAGAGACCCAGTACTTC.

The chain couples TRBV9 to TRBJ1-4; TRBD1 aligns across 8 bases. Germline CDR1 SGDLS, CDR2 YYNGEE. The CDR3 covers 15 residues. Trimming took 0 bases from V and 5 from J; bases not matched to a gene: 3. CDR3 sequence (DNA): TGTGCCAGCAGCGTAGAGGACAGGGTGAATGAAAAACTGTTTTTT. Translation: CASSVEDRVNEKLFF.

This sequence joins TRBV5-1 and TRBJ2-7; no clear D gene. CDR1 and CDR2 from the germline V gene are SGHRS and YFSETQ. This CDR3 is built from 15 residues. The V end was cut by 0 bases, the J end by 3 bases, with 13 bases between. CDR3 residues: CASSLARPLHYEQYF. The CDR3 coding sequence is TGCGCCAGCAGCTTGGCGAGACCCCTCCACTACGAGCAGTACTTC. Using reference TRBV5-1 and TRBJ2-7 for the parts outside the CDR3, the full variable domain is KAGVTQTPRYLIKTRGQQVTLSCSPISGHRSVSWYQQTPGQGLQFLFEYFSETQRNKGNFPGRFSGRQFSNSRSEMNVSTLELGDSALYLCASSLARPLHYEQYFGPGTRLTVT.

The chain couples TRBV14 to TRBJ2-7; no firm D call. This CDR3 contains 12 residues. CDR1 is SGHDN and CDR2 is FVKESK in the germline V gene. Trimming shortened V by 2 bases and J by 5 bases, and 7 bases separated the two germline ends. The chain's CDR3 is CASSQLRHEQYF. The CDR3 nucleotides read TGTGCCAGCAGCCAACTAAGGCACGAGCAGTACTTC.

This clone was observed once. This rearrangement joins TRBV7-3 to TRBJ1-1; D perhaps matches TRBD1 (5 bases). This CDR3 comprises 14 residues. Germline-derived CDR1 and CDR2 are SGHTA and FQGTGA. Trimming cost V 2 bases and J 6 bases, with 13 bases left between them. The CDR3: CASSLRAGTAEAFF. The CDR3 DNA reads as TGTGCCAGCAGCTTACGGGCAGGGACGGCTGAAGCTTTCTTT.

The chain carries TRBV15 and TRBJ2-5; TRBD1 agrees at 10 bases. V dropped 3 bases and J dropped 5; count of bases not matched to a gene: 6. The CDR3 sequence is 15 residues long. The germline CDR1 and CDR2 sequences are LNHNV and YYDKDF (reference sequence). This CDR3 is CATSRGTGDWETQYF. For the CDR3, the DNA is TGTGCCACCAGCAGGGGGACAGGGGATTGGGAGACCCAGTACTTC.